The rows below give T cell receptor beta chains drawn from one sample of a study of blood T cell repertoires in COVID-19. The table came from immunoSEQ multiplex PCR; TCRdb's copy has only in-frame clones and leaves some out. The sample carries under 250,000 clones, over 75% recorded once. Input material: PBMCs or T cells enriched from blood (not recorded which). These receptors all come from a woman aged 40 to 49 who had been exposed to COVID-19. CDR3s include the opening cysteine and the closing phenylalanine or tryptophan. The order of the fields is V gene, D gene, J gene, clone size, CDR3 length, CDR3 DNA, CDR3 protein. The D gene is left open where the match is weak. Only part of the rows carry a size: once, few, many, or a class if the clone is expanded.

>TRBV3-1/TRBV3-2|.|TRBJ1-5|.|14
TGTGCCAGCAGCCGGTCCGGAGGGCCTCAGCCCCAGCATTTT
CASSRSGGPQPQHF
>TRBV12-3/TRBV12-4|.|TRBJ1-2|once|13
TGTGCCAGCAGTCTTGGAGGGGATGGTCGCTACACCTTC
CASSLGGDGRYTF
>TRBV15|.|TRBJ2-5|.|15
TGTGCCACCAGCAGGCCCTCTGCGGAACAAGAGACCCAGTACTTC
CATSRPSAEQETQYF
>TRBV11-3|.|TRBJ2-1|.|15
TGTGCCAGCAGCTTAGATCAACGGGAGAGGAATGAGCAGTTCTTC
CASSLDQRERNEQFF
>TRBV5-1|.|TRBJ2-1|.|12
TGTGCCAGCAGCTTGGTCAACAATGAGCAGTTCTTC
CASSLVNNEQFF
>TRBV27|TRBD1|TRBJ1-1|.|16
TGTGCCAGCAGTTTCTCACAGGGGGAGGTAAGAACTGAAGCTTTCTTT
CASSFSQGEVRTEAFF
>TRBV5-4|.|TRBJ2-5|.|14
TGTGCCAGCAGCTTGGGGCTAGCTATAGAGACCCAGTACTTC
CASSLGLAIETQYF
>TRBV28|TRBD1|TRBJ1-2|.|14
TGTGCCAGCAGCCCGGGACAGAGGTCGTTGGGCTACACCTTC
CASSPGQRSLGYTF
>TRBV4-3|.|TRBJ1-2|once|17
TGCGCCAGCAGCCAAGCTATGCTGGGAGCATCTAACTATGGCTACACCTTC
CASSQAMLGASNYGYTF
>TRBV2|TRBD1|TRBJ1-1|.|16
TGTGCCAGCAGCCCCTATACGACAGGGTTGGACACTGAAGCTTTCTTT
CASSPYTTGLDTEAFF
>TRBV6-1|TRBD1|TRBJ2-4|.|20
TGTGCCAGCAGTGCCCCGGACAGGGGCCGCGAAGGTTTGGCCAAAAACATTCAGTACTTC
CASSAPDRGREGLAKNIQYF
>TRBV5-6|.|TRBJ1-5|.|14
TGTGCCAGCAGCTTGGGTCTTAGCAATCAGCCCCAGCATTTT
CASSLGLSNQPQHF
>TRBV5-1|.|TRBJ1-3|.|16
TGCGCCAGCAGCTTGGCTCCAGGGCTTTATGGAAACACCATATATTTT
CASSLAPGLYGNTIYF
>TRBV5-1|.|TRBJ1-5|.|14
TGCGCCAGCAGCGAACGAGGGGGGGATCAGCCCCAGCATTTT
CASSERGGDQPQHF
>TRBV7-9|.|TRBJ2-5|.|15
TGTGCCAGCAGCTTACGGCAGTCGGGCGGGGAGACCCAGTACTTC
CASSLRQSGGETQYF
>TRBV7-9|TRBD2|TRBJ2-1|once|17
TGTGCCAGCAGCGGTTGGGGCGGGAGGCCTCCTAACAATGAGCAGTTCTTC
CASSGWGGRPPNNEQFF
>TRBV10-3|TRBD2|TRBJ2-7|.|14
TGTGCCATCAGGGCGGGGCGGGGGGGCAGTCCCCAGTACTTC
CAIRAGRGGSPQYF
>TRBV3-1/TRBV3-2|TRBD1|TRBJ2-1|.|15
TGTGCCAGCCTTAAGACAGGGGGCGCGTACAATGAGCAGTTCTTC
CASLKTGGAYNEQFF
>TRBV27|.|TRBJ1-1|.|14
TGTGCCAGCAGTTTGAGCATGAGGCCCACTGAAGCTTTCTTT
CASSLSMRPTEAFF
>TRBV12-5|TRBD2|TRBJ2-1|.|16
TGTGCCTCCGGGACTAGCGGGAGCCTTACCTACAATGAGCAGTTCTTC
CASGTSGSLTYNEQFF
>TRBV5-1|TRBD1|TRBJ2-6|few|20
TGTGCCAGCAGCTTGTGGGTAGGGACAGGGGGAGGCTCTGGGGCCAACGTCCTGACTTTC
CASSLWVGTGGGSGANVLTF
>TRBV24-1|.|TRBJ2-3|.|15
TGTGCCACCAGTGACAGCGGACAGAGCACAGATACGCAGTATTTT
CATSDSGQSTDTQYF
>TRBV12-3/TRBV12-4|.|TRBJ2-2|.|13
TGTGCCAGCAGTTTCAAGCGGACCGGGGAGCTGTTTTTT
CASSFKRTGELFF
>TRBV18|TRBD1|TRBJ1-1|.|13
TGTGCCAGCTCCGGACAGGTATACACTGAAGCTTTCTTT
CASSGQVYTEAFF
>TRBV10-3|TRBD2|TRBJ2-3|.|14
TGTGCCATCAAAGGGACTAGCCTTACAGATACGCAGTATTTT
CAIKGTSLTDTQYF
>TRBV7-3|.|TRBJ2-2|.|14
TGTGCCAGCAGCTTTTGGACTGGGACCGGGGAGCTGTTTTTT
CASSFWTGTGELFF
>TRBV7-3|TRBD1|TRBJ1-1|.|13
TGTGCCAGCAGCCGCCAGGGGGGTACTGAAGCTTTCTTT
CASSRQGGTEAFF
>TRBV6-2/TRBV6-3|.|TRBJ1-1|.|14
TGTGCCAGCAGTTCTGCCATAAGGGGAACTGAAGCTTTCTTT
CASSSAIRGTEAFF
>TRBV7-2|.|TRBJ1-1|few|14
TGTGCCAGCAGCCGGAGGCCAGGGAACACTGAAGCTTTCTTT
CASSRRPGNTEAFF
>TRBV5-5|.|TRBJ1-3|.|17
TGTGCCAGCAGCTCCCCCGGTGGGGCCCGCTCTGGAAACACCATATATTTT
CASSSPGGARSGNTIYF
>TRBV18|TRBD1|TRBJ1-2|.|15
TGTGCCAGCTCGCTCCGGGACAGGCCCGCGCCGGGCTACACCTTC
CASSLRDRPAPGYTF
>TRBV7-2|.|TRBJ1-4|.|13
TGTGCCAGCAGCTTAGCCCCGAATGAAAAACTGTTTTTT
CASSLAPNEKLFF
>TRBV3-1/TRBV3-2|.|TRBJ1-1|.|16
TGTGCCAGCAGCCAAGATCGACCGGGAGGAACAGTTGAAGCTTTCTTT
CASSQDRPGGTVEAFF
>TRBV6-5|TRBD1|TRBJ1-1|.|16
TGTGCCAGCAGTTCCCAACAGGGGGCACTGAACACTGAAGCTTTCTTT
CASSSQQGALNTEAFF
>TRBV7-9|.|TRBJ1-2|.|13
TGTGCCAGCAGCTTATTACTTAACTATGGCTACACCTTC
CASSLLLNYGYTF
>TRBV29-1|TRBD1|TRBJ1-1|.|12
TGCAGCGCACACAGGGGCGACACTGAAGCTTTCTTT
CSAHRGDTEAFF
>TRBV19|TRBD1|TRBJ1-2|.|15
TGTGCCAGTAGCCAGGGGGCAATAATGTACTATGGCTACACCTTC
CASSQGAIMYYGYTF
>TRBV6-5|TRBD1|TRBJ2-7|.|14
TGTGCCAGCGCCCCGGGACAGGGGCCCTACGAGCAGTACTTC
CASAPGQGPYEQYF
>TRBV7-2|TRBD1|TRBJ2-2|.|17
TGTGCCAGCAGCTTAGTAGTTCGGACAGGGGTCCCCGGGGAGCTGTTTTTT
CASSLVVRTGVPGELFF
>TRBV18|.|TRBJ2-7|.|14
TGTGCCAGCTCACCAGTTCCAAAATCCTACGAGCAGTACTTC
CASSPVPKSYEQYF
>TRBV5-1|.|TRBJ1-2|.|15
TGCGCCAGCAGCTTGGACCCCGGGAGTTATGATGGCTACACCTTC
CASSLDPGSYDGYTF
>TRBV27|TRBD1|TRBJ1-5|.|14
TGTGCCAGCAGTTTTACAGGGGAGATGCAGCCCCAGCATTTT
CASSFTGEMQPQHF
>TRBV3-1/TRBV3-2|TRBD1|TRBJ2-7|.|16
TGTGCCAGCAGCCAAGAGACCGGGACAGGGGGATTTGAGCAGTACTTC
CASSQETGTGGFEQYF
>TRBV5-1|.|TRBJ1-6|.|14
TGCGCCAGCAGGCGGGCTTGGGGTAATTCACCCCTCCACTTT
CASRRAWGNSPLHF